One and the same sample provided the 32 T cell receptor beta chains below, sequenced in a study of T-cell memory formation after mild COVID-19. TCRdb fed the 5' RACE reads into MiXCR, producing one record per CDR3 protein. Of about 420,000 distinct CDR3 sequences listed, 20% to 25% are singletons. Material for sequencing was PBMCs or a T cell subset sorted from them (not recorded which). The origin of the receptors is an adult woman who had mild COVID-19 (a few samples of this study predate the infection). Cell type and time point are not known.

There are many counts of this clonotype. The rearrangement links TRBV7-2 to TRBJ2-5; 10 nucleotides match TRBD2. Per germline, CDR1 SGHTA and CDR2 FQGNSA. The CDR3 sequence is 14 residues long. V was pared by 5 bases and J by 5 bases, with 5 bases of the junction left unmatched. CDR3 DNA sequence: TGTGCCAGCAGCCCTAGCGGGAGAGGGGAGACCCAGTACTTC. Its protein product is CASSPSGRGETQYF.

This clonotype was observed many times. The J gene is TRBJ2-2, the V gene TRBV12-3 or TRBV12-4, with TRBD2 matching 11 bases. Germline trimming cut 5 bases from V and 6 bases from J; bases unmatched to any gene: 14. The CDR3 sequence is 18 residues long. The CDR3 spells CASSPTSGKLRVAGELFF. The DNA of the CDR3 is TGTGCCAGCAGTCCGACTAGCGGGAAGCTGAGGGTGGCCGGGGAGCTGTTTTTT.

This clonotype was seen more than once but under ten times. The V call is TRBV18, the J call TRBJ2-7, with 14 bases aligning to TRBD2. The CDR3 extends over 16 amino acids. V gave up 4 bases and J gave up 4 bases; unmatched junction bases: 6. The V gene's germline CDR1 is KGHSH and CDR2 LQKENI. The CDR3 DNA reads TGTGCCAGCTCACTAGGGACTAGCGGGAGAAGTTACGAGCAGTACTTC. Protein sequence: CASSLGTSGRSYEQYF.

This clonotype turned up a few times. The CDR3 here is CASSPTSGGVNEQFF. CDR3 DNA sequence: TGTGCCAGCAGTCCGACTAGCGGGGGAGTGAATGAGCAGTTCTTC. This chain joins TRBV27 and TRBJ2-1; 12 nucleotides align to TRBD2. The trim removed 5 bases at V and 7 bases at J, leaving 6 bases unmatched. This CDR3 region has 15 residues. Per germline, CDR1 MNHEY and CDR2 SMNVEV (reference sequence).

This clonotype appeared a few times. The J gene is TRBJ1-1, the V gene TRBV29-1, with a tentative D call TRBD1 (5 bases). Germline values: CDR1 SQVTM, CDR2 ANQGSEA. The CDR3 is 13 residues long. Trimming removed 7 bases from V and 2 bases from J, with 14 bases in between. The CDR3 nucleotides are TGCAGCGCCAGAGGGACCCGAAACACTGAAGCTTTCTTT. Amino acids: CSARGTRNTEAFF. Together with reference TRBV29-1 and TRBJ1-1, the CDR3 gives the full variable domain: SAVISQKPSRDICQRGTSLTIQCQVDSQVTMMFWYRQQPGQSLTLIATANQGSEATYESGFVIDKFPISRPNLTFSTLTVSNMSPEDSSIYLCSARGTRNTEAFFGQGTRLTVV.

The chain employs TRBV4-1 and TRBJ1-1; no clear D gene. Per the germline V gene, CDR1 is MGHRA and CDR2 is YSYEKL. CDR3 size: 15 residues. V lost 1 base and J lost 0, with 9 bases in between. The CDR3, as DNA: TGCGCCAGCAGCCAAGGAAGCGCATTGAACACTGAAGCTTTCTTT. Amino acids: CASSQGSALNTEAFF.

The chain links TRBV24-1 to TRBJ2-7; TRBD1 matches 10 bases. Germline CDR1 reads KGHDR; CDR2 reads SFDVKD. V shed 2 bases and J 2 bases; nucleotides not matched to a gene: 2. The CDR3 runs to 15 residues. The CDR3 spells CATSDSGTGAYEQYF. CDR3 sequence (DNA): TGTGCCACCAGTGATTCCGGGACAGGGGCCTACGAGCAGTACTTC.

This chain joins TRBV12-3 or TRBV12-4 and TRBJ2-2, with D uncertain. V lost 3 bases to trimming and J lost 1 base, with 9 bases between them. There are 15 residues in the CDR3. Written as DNA, the CDR3 is TGTGCCAGCAGTTTGATCGTGGGGAACACCGGGGAGCTGTTTTTT. It translates to CASSLIVGNTGELFF.

This clonotype was recorded a few times. The chain uses TRBV12-3 or TRBV12-4 and TRBJ2-2; the D call may be TRBD1 or TRBD2 (5 bases each). The ends were cut back, 7 bases at V and 8 bases at J, with 14 bases in the middle. CDR3 length: 13 residues. The CDR3 nucleotides are TGTGCCAGCACCAAAGGGACCGGAGGGGAGCTGTTTTTT. Translation gives CASTKGTGGELFF.

The rearrangement uses TRBV9 and TRBJ2-7, with TRBD2 as a possible D gene (6 bases). CDR3 length equals 14 residues. Trimming took 4 bases from V and 1 from J, leaving 12 bases between them. Germline V gives CDR1 SGDLS, CDR2 YYNGEE. Written as DNA, the CDR3 is TGTGCCAGCAGCTCCGGAGGGCGATCCTACGAGCAGTACTTC. Amino acid sequence: CASSSGGRSYEQYF.

J is TRBJ1-2 and V is TRBV7-9; D possibly corresponds to TRBD1 (6 bases). The V end was cut by 5 bases, the J end by 4 bases, with 17 bases between. In germline, CDR1 is SEHNR, CDR2 FQNEAQ (reference sequence). The CDR3 spans 15 residues. CDR3 sequence reads: CASSHVPPGVYGYTF. CDR3 bases: TGTGCCAGCAGCCACGTCCCCCCAGGGGTCTATGGCTACACCTTC.

The rearrangement joins TRBV29-1 to TRBJ2-7; possibly TRBD1 for D (6 bases). CDR3 length: 12 residues. Between the trimmed V and J ends, which lost 3 bases and 1 base, there was a span of 7 bases. In germline, CDR1 is SQVTM, CDR2 ANQGSEA. CDR3 loop: CSVDQGSYEQYF. In DNA form, the CDR3 reads TGCAGCGTTGATCAGGGGTCCTACGAGCAGTACTTC.

The rearrangement uses TRBV24-1 and TRBJ1-5, with D unresolved. CDR1 is KGHDR, CDR2 SFDVKD, per germline. The V end was cut by 1 base, the J end by 5 bases, with 8 bases between. The CDR3 sequence is 14 residues long. The CDR3 is CATSDFQSYQPQHF. CDR3 nucleotides: TGTGCCACCAGTGATTTTCAGTCCTATCAGCCCCAGCATTTT.

Judged by abundance, this clonotype is medium-sized. The chain uses TRBV7-2 and TRBJ1-1; no firm D call. The CDR3 is 14 amino acids. Trimming took 5 bases from V and 5 from J, leaving 15 bases between them. CDR1 and CDR2 from the germline V gene are SGHTA and FQGNSA. The CDR3 nucleotides are TGTGCCAGCAGCCTACGTGGGGTAAGGACTGAAGCTTTCTTT. Its translation: CASSLRGVRTEAFF.

The sample holds a few counts of this clonotype. The chain couples TRBV5-1 to TRBJ2-7; TRBD2 matches at 8 bases. Per the germline V gene, CDR1 is SGHRS and CDR2 is YFSETQ. The CDR3 runs 17 residues. The J segment lost 2 bases and the V segment lost 4 bases, leaving 14 bases of the junction unmatched. This chain's CDR3 is CASSPGGAQGTTYEQYF. The CDR3 coding sequence is TGCGCCAGCAGCCCGGGGGGGGCACAGGGCACTACCTACGAGCAGTACTTC.

This clonotype was observed many times. The rearrangement joins TRBV20-1 to TRBJ2-3, with D unresolved. The germline V and J ends were trimmed by 3 bases and 6 bases, with 13 bases remaining between them. CDR3 length: 13 residues. Germline V gene sequence: CDR1 DFQATT, CDR2 SNEGSKA (reference sequence). This CDR3 reads CSASPLDRDTQYF. The CDR3 DNA follows: TGCAGTGCTAGCCCCCTCGATAGGGATACGCAGTATTTT.

This clonotype came up a few times. The chain is built from TRBV4-1 and TRBJ2-6; TRBD2 agrees at 7 bases. The CDR3 runs to 17 residues. Per germline, CDR1 MGHRA and CDR2 YSYEKL. With 4 bases clipped from V and 0 bases from J, the junction kept 6 bases outside the gene matches. The chain's CDR3 is CASSLHGGYSGANVLTF. The CDR3, as DNA: TGCGCCAGCAGCCTCCACGGGGGGTACTCTGGGGCCAACGTCCTGACTTTC.

The chain recombines TRBV15 with TRBJ2-7; 10 nucleotides align to TRBD1. This CDR3 has 14 residues. Germline assignment: CDR1 LNHNV and CDR2 YYDKDF (reference sequence). Trimming cost V 7 bases and J 4 bases; bases outside gene matches: 7. This CDR3 is CATKVGTGAYEQYF. CDR3 nucleotides: TGTGCCACCAAGGTCGGGACAGGGGCGTACGAGCAGTACTTC.

CDR3: CASSRDPGRGDEQYF. In DNA form, the CDR3 reads TGTGCCAGCAGCCGCGATCCAGGGCGGGGGGACGAGCAGTACTTC. The V gene is TRBV7-9, the J gene TRBJ2-7; TRBD2 matches 8 bases. The V and J ends lost 5 bases and 5 bases, in that order; junction bases with no gene match: 11. The CDR3 is 15 residues long. Germline values: CDR1 SEHNR, CDR2 FQNEAQ (reference sequence).

V usage is TRBV15 and J usage is TRBJ1-5, with a possible D match to TRBD1 (5 bases). Deletions cut 1 base from V and 6 bases from J, with 13 bases between. Germline V CDR1 and CDR2: LNHNV, YYDKDF (reference sequence). The CDR3 has 15 residues. CDR3 in DNA: TGTGCCACCAGCAGAGTTTCGAGGGGCGGTCAGCCCCAGCATTTT. Translating it yields CATSRVSRGGQPQHF.

As for this clonotype: One end of the junction does not line up with germline, which may come from a read error. The V gene is TRBV7-2, the J gene TRBJ1-2; 7 bases match TRBD1. The CDR3 is 17 residues long. Germline V gene lookup returns CDR1 SGHTA and CDR2 FQGNSA. CDR3 sequence: CASSLAGQVSANYGYAF. The CDR3 DNA sequence: TGTGCCAGCAGCTTAGCCGGACAGGTCTCGGCCAACTATGGCTACGCCTTC.

The V and J genes are TRBV5-5 and TRBJ2-7; possible D gene TRBD1, 6 bases. The V end lost 4 bases, the J end lost 2 bases, and 13 bases lay between the germline ends. The CDR3 is made up of 14 amino acids. The germline gives CDR1 SGHKS, CDR2 YYEKEE (reference sequence). The DNA of the CDR3 is TGTGCCAGCAGCACAGGGCCGAATGCCTACGAGCAGTACTTC. It specifies CASSTGPNAYEQYF.

This clonotype has at least ten counts. This sequence joins TRBV6-5 and TRBJ2-1, with a possible D match to TRBD1 (6 bases). CDR3 length equals 15 residues. Germline V lookup: CDR1 MNHEY, CDR2 SVGAGI. Between the trimmed V and J ends, which lost 5 bases and 4 bases, there was a span of 15 bases. The CDR3 protein is CASSTDRISYNEQFF. DNA of the CDR3: TGTGCCAGCAGTACCGACAGGATTTCATACAATGAGCAGTTCTTC.

This clonotype was counted many times. The rearrangement links TRBV20-1 to TRBJ2-2, with D perhaps matching TRBD1 or TRBD2 (5 bases each). Germline V gives CDR1 DFQATT, CDR2 SNEGSKA (reference sequence). CDR3 length equals 14 residues. V shed 0 bases and J shed 8 bases, with 13 bases lying between them. CDR3 nucleotides: TGCAGTGCTAGAGACCCGGGACCCAAGGGGGAGCTGTTTTTT. Translation: CSARDPGPKGELFF.

This clonotype has just a few counts. The CDR3 here is CASSQAGGVGSGQNIQYF. DNA of the CDR3: TGCGCCAGCAGCCAAGCTGGGGGGGTCGGATCGGGTCAAAACATTCAGTACTTC. This chain connects TRBV4-1 to TRBJ2-4; 7 nucleotides match TRBD2. The CDR3 is 18 amino acids. CDR1 and CDR2 (germline): MGHRA, YSYEKL. With 1 base clipped from V and 5 bases from J, the junction kept 14 bases outside the gene matches.

This chain uses TRBV2 with TRBJ2-7; TRBD1 agrees at 8 bases. With V trimmed by 8 bases and J by 1 base, 4 bases remained unmatched. Germline CDR1 SNHLY, CDR2 FYNNEI. This CDR3 region has 13 residues. DNA for the CDR3: TGTGCCAGCGAGGACAGGGTTTCCTACGAGCAGTACTTC. This gives the protein CASEDRVSYEQYF.

As DNA, the CDR3 is TGTGCCAGCAGTTTATTGGCGGTGAACACCGGGGAGCTGTTTTTT. Its protein product is CASSLLAVNTGELFF. The chain carries TRBV27 and TRBJ2-2; no reliable D call. CDR1 is MNHEY, CDR2 SMNVEV, per germline (reference sequence). Trimming took 1 base from V and 1 from J, leaving 7 bases between them. The CDR3 has 15 residues.

This clonotype turned up a few times. The chain has TRBV7-6 and TRBJ2-2; D possibly corresponds to TRBD1 (5 bases). Trimming left V 7 bases short and J 4 bases short, with 13 bases between. CDR3 size: 14 residues. CDR1 is SGHVS and CDR2 is FNYEAQ in the germline V gene. The CDR3 DNA reads as TGTGCCAGCAACCAGGGTGAAGGCACCGGGGAGCTGTTTTTT. Translation gives CASNQGEGTGELFF. The whole variable domain, remainder taken from reference TRBV7-6 and TRBJ2-2, is GAGVSQSPRYKVTKRGQDVALRCDPISGHVSLYWYRQALGQGPEFLTYFNYEAQQDKSGLPNDRFSAERPEGSISTLTIQRTEQRDSAMYRCASNQGEGTGELFFGEGSRLTVL.

The chain joins TRBV11-2 to TRBJ2-7, with 9 bases that match TRBD2. Germline CDR1 SGHAT, CDR2 FQNNGV. This CDR3 is 16 amino acids long. The J segment lost 3 bases and the V segment lost 1 base, leaving 7 bases of the junction unmatched. CDR3 coding DNA: TGTGCCAGCAGCTTAGCCGCGGGACTAGCCTTCTACGAGCAGTACTTC. It yields the protein CASSLAAGLAFYEQYF.

Only a few counts were recorded for this clonotype. This sequence joins TRBV24-1 and TRBJ2-1; D not certain. V was trimmed by 3 bases and J by 2 bases, leaving 10 bases between them. CDR1 is KGHDR and CDR2 is SFDVKD in the germline V gene. The CDR3 extends over 15 amino acids. This CDR3 reads CATSDPRQAYNEQFF. DNA for the CDR3: TGTGCCACCAGTGATCCCAGGCAGGCCTACAATGAGCAGTTCTTC.

This clonotype was recorded a few times. The chain is built from TRBV6-2 or TRBV6-3 and TRBJ2-3; D gene unclear. V was clipped by 6 bases and J by 0 bases, with 13 bases between them. The CDR3 contains 15 residues. Germline V gene data show CDR1 as MNHEY and CDR2 as SVGEGT. In DNA, the CDR3 is TGTGCCAGCAGCCCCCACGTCGGCAGCACAGATACGCAGTATTTT. The encoded protein is CASSPHVGSTDTQYF.

This clonotype turned up a few times. The chain combines TRBV7-8 with TRBJ2-1, with D tentatively TRBD2 (5 bases). This CDR3 is built from 12 residues. V was pared by 4 bases and J by 9 bases, with 10 bases between. Germline V gene sequence: CDR1 SGHVS, CDR2 FQNEAQ. CDR3 coding DNA: TGTGCCAGCAGCTCACTAGATTTTGAGCAGTTCTTC. It translates to CASSSLDFEQFF.